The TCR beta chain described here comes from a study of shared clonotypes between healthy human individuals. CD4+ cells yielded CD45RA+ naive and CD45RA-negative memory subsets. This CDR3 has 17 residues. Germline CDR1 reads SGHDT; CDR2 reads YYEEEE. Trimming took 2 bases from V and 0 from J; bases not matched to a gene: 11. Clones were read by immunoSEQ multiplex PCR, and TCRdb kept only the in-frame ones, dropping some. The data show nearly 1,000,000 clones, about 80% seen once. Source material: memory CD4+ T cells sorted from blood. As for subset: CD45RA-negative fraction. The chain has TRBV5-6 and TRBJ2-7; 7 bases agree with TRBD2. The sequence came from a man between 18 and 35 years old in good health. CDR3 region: CASSFFAGSGNSYEQYF. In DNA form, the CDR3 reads TGTGCCAGCAGCTTTTTCGCGGGGAGCGGGAACTCCTACGAGCAGTACTTC.